Listed below are T cell receptor beta chains from one sample, sequenced in a study of shared clonotypes between healthy human individuals. Using immunoSEQ multiplex PCR, the repertoire was profiled, and TCRdb retains in-frame clones only, with some absent. The data hold millions of clones, with 85% to 95% observed a single time. The sequenced material came from naive CD8+ T cells from PBMCs. The receptor source for this set is a man between 18 and 29 years old in good health. Some clones in this sample may be carry-over from other donors' samples. Both conserved end residues are part of each CDR3. The order of the fields is V gene, clone size, CDR3 length, J gene, D gene, CDR3 protein. D genes are given only for firm matches. Only part of the rows carry a size: once, few, many, or a class if the clone is expanded.

V gene: TRBV28
clone size: once
CDR3 length: 14
J gene: TRBJ1-1
D gene: NA
CDR3 protein: CASSLVRTTDEAFF

V gene: TRBV19
clone size: NA
CDR3 length: 13
J gene: TRBJ1-1
D gene: NA
CDR3 protein: CASTMTANTEAFF

V gene: TRBV28
clone size: once
CDR3 length: 16
J gene: TRBJ1-4
D gene: NA
CDR3 protein: CASSSYITTVFEKLFF

V gene: TRBV28
clone size: once
CDR3 length: 16
J gene: TRBJ1-5
D gene: NA
CDR3 protein: CASRKGHQGTNQPQHF

V gene: TRBV4-2
clone size: NA
CDR3 length: 14
J gene: TRBJ2-2
D gene: TRBD1
CDR3 protein: CASLQGANTGELFF

V gene: TRBV10-3
clone size: NA
CDR3 length: 15
J gene: TRBJ2-7
D gene: NA
CDR3 protein: CAISGRGTDSYEQYF

V gene: TRBV4-2
clone size: NA
CDR3 length: 15
J gene: TRBJ1-4
D gene: NA
CDR3 protein: CASSQLGGTKEKLFF

V gene: TRBV10-3
clone size: NA
CDR3 length: 16
J gene: TRBJ1-2
D gene: TRBD1
CDR3 protein: CAISDYDPGQLYGYTF

V gene: TRBV5-6
clone size: NA
CDR3 length: 14
J gene: TRBJ1-1
D gene: NA
CDR3 protein: CASSLLYGVPEAFF

V gene: TRBV4-1
clone size: NA
CDR3 length: 17
J gene: TRBJ2-5
D gene: NA
CDR3 protein: CASSQDLSGRRQETQYF

V gene: TRBV28
clone size: NA
CDR3 length: 16
J gene: TRBJ2-7
D gene: NA
CDR3 protein: CASSFRGGPNSYEQYF

V gene: TRBV28
clone size: once
CDR3 length: 20
J gene: TRBJ1-1
D gene: NA
CDR3 protein: CASSSLRLVGGPRGGTEAFF

V gene: TRBV15
clone size: NA
CDR3 length: 16
J gene: TRBJ2-1
D gene: TRBD2
CDR3 protein: CATSRDGASGDNEQFF

V gene: TRBV29-1
clone size: NA
CDR3 length: 13
J gene: TRBJ1-1
D gene: NA
CDR3 protein: CSVEATRRTEAFF

V gene: TRBV29-1
clone size: NA
CDR3 length: 14
J gene: TRBJ2-7
D gene: NA
CDR3 protein: CSVEVPQGAYEQYF

V gene: TRBV27
clone size: NA
CDR3 length: 16
J gene: TRBJ1-5
D gene: NA
CDR3 protein: CASSTSDSFSNQPQHF

V gene: TRBV7-3
clone size: once
CDR3 length: 15
J gene: TRBJ2-1
D gene: NA
CDR3 protein: CASSFKTGSNNEQFF

V gene: TRBV29-1
clone size: NA
CDR3 length: 13
J gene: TRBJ1-2
D gene: NA
CDR3 protein: CSVPTHGKYGYTF

V gene: TRBV6-5
clone size: NA
CDR3 length: 14
J gene: TRBJ2-7
D gene: NA
CDR3 protein: CASSLYSSSYEQYF